The sequence of this T cell receptor (beta chain) was determined in a study of human T cells and chemical hapten exposure. A single record per CDR3 protein comes from TCRdb applying MiXCR to the RACE reads. The sample includes some 97,000 distinct CDR3 sequences, 25% to 35% of them seen just once. This clonotype has just a few counts. The time point: patch test 3, about 24 weeks after DPC sensitization. Stated treatment: therapeutic diphenylcyclopropenone sensitization with weekly scalp DPC. Sequencing used whole blood, obtained in connection with sensitization to the hapten diphenylcyclopropenone (DPC). The receptor comes from a man aged 40-50 years with alopecia areata. Some clones in this sample may be carry-over from other donors' samples.

This CDR3 is CASSQGETGGLSYTF. In nucleotides, the CDR3 is TGTGCCAGCAGCCAAGGGGAGACAGGGGGCTTGAGCTACACCTTC. This chain uses TRBV4-2 with TRBJ1-2; 10 bases fit TRBD1. Germline V gives CDR1 LGHNA, CDR2 YNFKEQ. V shed 1 base, J shed 9 bases, and the junction held 8 bases outside the gene matches. The CDR3 has 15 amino acids.